The 2 T cell receptor beta chains given below trace back to one sample, sequenced in a study of shared clonotypes between healthy human individuals. TCRdb keeps only in-frame clones here, not all; method: immunoSEQ multiplex PCR. The sample contains some 660,000 clones, around 78% of which appear only once. The sequenced sample consisted of memory CD4+ T cells sorted from blood. The sample's subset: CD45RA-negative fraction. These receptors came from a woman between 25 and 40 years old in good health.

The rearrangement joins TRBV4-1 to TRBJ2-4; the D gene is possibly TRBD1 (6 bases). Per the germline V gene, CDR1 is MGHRA and CDR2 is YSYEKL. The CDR3 totals 17 residues. Trimming shortened V by 1 base and J by 1 base, and 14 bases separated the two germline ends. CDR3 in DNA: TGCGCCAGCAGCCAAGTAAAAACAGGGTCCGCCAAAAACATTCAGTACTTC. Its translation is CASSQVKTGSAKNIQYF.

This clone was seen many times. CDR3 loop: CASSEEQTATQYF. In DNA form, the CDR3 reads TGTGCCAGCAGTGAAGAACAGACGGCGACCCAGTACTTC. The chain combines TRBV2 with TRBJ2-5; D unresolved. The CDR3 totals 13 residues. Germline CDR1 SNHLY, CDR2 FYNNEI. The ends were cut back, 1 base at V and 7 bases at J, with 10 bases in the middle.